This TCR beta chain is from a study of CD8 T cells in Susac syndrome. Study-wide context: The sequenced Susac syndrome patients included 5 or 6 who had clinically active disease and eight or nine who were in remission.

An amount of RNA that ranged from roughly 0.5 to 1 ug was reverse transcribed with random hexamers. TCRdb independently ran MiXCR on the immunoSEQ multiplex PCR reads; one entry per CDR3 protein. Among under 200,000 distinct CDR3 sequences, 95% were seen once, and the ten largest hold 0.16%. This clonotype showed up just a few times. The sequencing sample was made of CD8+ T cells from PBMCs. The sequence was collected from a human donor with Susac syndrome.

CDR3 nucleotides: TGCGCCAGCAGCCAAGGTCGGACGAACACCGGGGAGCTGTTTTTT. Encoded protein: CASSQGRTNTGELFF. This chain links TRBV4-1 with TRBJ2-2; D is uncertain. The germline V gene encodes CDR1 MGHRA and CDR2 YSYEKL. V lost 1 base and J lost 0, with 6 bases in between. The CDR3 totals 15 residues.